These T cell receptor beta chains were read from a single sample in a study of T cell responses to AZD1222 COVID-19 vaccine. Profiling relied on immunoSEQ multiplex PCR, and the TCRdb table lists in-frame clones only, not all of them. The sample consists of over 95,000 clones, more than 75% of them appearing once. The starting material was peripheral blood, obtained on day 0 of AZD1222 vaccination. These receptors came from an adult in good health. CDR3s include the opening cysteine and the closing phenylalanine or tryptophan. The order of the fields is D gene, J gene, V gene, clone size, CDR3 protein, CDR3 DNA. The D gene is left open where the match is weak. Clone size is not always given. Where it is, it says once, few, many or a class for expanded clones.

NA	TRBJ2-7	TRBV11-2	NA	CASSLDSLHEQYF	TGTGCCAGCAGCCTAGACAGCCTCCACGAGCAGTACTTC
NA	TRBJ2-2	TRBV10-3	NA	CAISFDANTGELFF	TGTGCCATCAGCTTTGACGCGAACACCGGGGAGCTGTTTTTT
NA	TRBJ2-7	TRBV28	NA	CASTSWGNEQYF	TGTGCCAGCACTTCATGGGGTAACGAGCAGTACTTC
NA	TRBJ1-2	TRBV30	NA	CAWSTGPSPSLYGYTF	TGTGCCTGGAGCACAGGGCCATCCCCGTCCCTGTATGGCTACACCTTC
NA	TRBJ2-3	TRBV6-2/TRBV6-3	NA	CASSPTPSIDTDTQYF	TGTGCCAGCAGCCCGACTCCATCAATTGACACAGATACGCAGTATTTT
NA	TRBJ1-1	TRBV5-6	NA	CASSPLGRGTEAFF	TGTGCCAGCAGCCCCCTCGGGAGGGGCACTGAAGCTTTCTTT
TRBD1	TRBJ2-1	TRBV5-1	NA	CASLAGTVNNEQFF	TGCGCCAGCTTAGCCGGGACAGTTAACAATGAGCAGTTCTTC
NA	TRBJ2-2	TRBV24-1	NA	CATSDRPVTGELFF	TGTGCCACCAGTGATCGGCCAGTCACCGGGGAGCTGTTTTTT
TRBD1	TRBJ2-5	TRBV28	NA	CASNPPGQSKRAQYF	TGTGCCAGCAACCCTCCGGGACAGAGCAAGAGAGCCCAGTACTTC
NA	TRBJ2-3	TRBV9	NA	CASSGTTRVDTQYF	TGTGCCAGCAGCGGAACCACTAGGGTAGATACGCAGTATTTT
TRBD2	TRBJ2-1	TRBV28	NA	CAVAGEVVESEQFF	TGTGCGGTAGCGGGAGAAGTTGTTGAGAGTGAGCAGTTCTTC
NA	TRBJ2-1	TRBV5-6	NA	CASGRGKVNNEQFF	TGTGCCAGCGGAAGGGGGAAGGTTAACAATGAGCAGTTCTTC
TRBD1	TRBJ1-1	TRBV9	NA	CASSPRTGNTEAFF	TGTGCCAGCAGCCCCCGGACAGGAAACACTGAAGCTTTCTTT
NA	TRBJ2-5	TRBV6-1	NA	CASSEALPGSAAWETQYF	TGTGCCAGCAGTGAAGCGCTTCCTGGGTCTGCGGCTTGGGAGACCCAGTACTTC
TRBD1	TRBJ2-7	TRBV5-5	NA	CASSLGRDRESPYEQYF	TGTGCCAGCAGCTTAGGACGGGACAGGGAAAGCCCCTACGAGCAGTACTTC
TRBD2	TRBJ2-3	TRBV19	NA	CASSIIAGGPDTQYF	TGTGCCAGTAGTATCATAGCGGGAGGGCCAGATACGCAGTATTTT
NA	TRBJ2-2	TRBV27	NA	CASNSFTGELFF	TGTGCCAGCAACTCCTTCACCGGGGAGCTGTTTTTT
TRBD1	TRBJ1-6	TRBV2	NA	CATRGGVSYNSPLHF	TGTGCCACCAGGGGGGGGGTGTCCTATAATTCACCCCTCCACTTT
TRBD1	TRBJ2-2	TRBV27	NA	CASSLLGTGANTGELFF	TGTGCCAGCAGTTTATTGGGGACAGGGGCAAACACCGGGGAGCTGTTTTTT
TRBD1	TRBJ1-5	TRBV23-1	few	CASSGKDRARQPQHF	TGCGCCAGCAGCGGGAAGGACAGGGCGAGACAGCCCCAGCATTTT
TRBD1	TRBJ1-1	TRBV3-1/TRBV3-2	NA	CASSQDNRGGRAFF	TGTGCCAGCAGCCAAGATAACAGGGGTGGAAGGGCTTTCTTT
NA	TRBJ1-1	TRBV5-1	NA	CASKLRDLNTEAFF	TGCGCCAGCAAGTTAAGGGATTTGAACACTGAAGCTTTCTTT
TRBD2	TRBJ2-1	TRBV18	NA	CASSQSSGRVDEQFF	TGTGCCAGCTCACAGTCTAGCGGGAGGGTCGATGAGCAGTTCTTC
NA	TRBJ2-5	TRBV18	NA	CASSPKQETQYF	TGTGCCAGCTCACCCAAGCAAGAGACCCAGTACTTC
NA	TRBJ1-3	TRBV9	NA	CASSVSPGPSGNTIYF	TGTGCCAGCAGCGTATCCCCCGGCCCCTCTGGAAACACCATATATTTT
TRBD1	TRBJ2-7	TRBV30	NA	CAWTPKGQGYEQYF	TGTGCCTGGACGCCAAAAGGACAGGGGTACGAGCAGTACTTC
NA	TRBJ2-5	TRBV13	NA	CASGRGDTETQYF	TGTGCCAGCGGGCGAGGGGATACAGAGACCCAGTACTTC
NA	TRBJ2-3	TRBV2	NA	CASTDTDTQYF	TGTGCCAGCACCGACACAGATACGCAGTATTTT
TRBD1	TRBJ2-7	TRBV11-2	NA	CASSLETGDSYEQYF	TGTGCCAGCAGCTTAGAAACAGGGGACTCCTACGAGCAGTACTTC
NA	TRBJ2-1	TRBV7-9	NA	CASSREGKTSYNEQFF	TGTGCCAGCAGCAGAGAAGGGAAGACATCCTACAATGAGCAGTTCTTC
NA	TRBJ2-1	TRBV21-1	NA	CASSKEVTSSYNEQFF	TGTGCCAGCAGCAAAGAGGTGACTAGCTCCTACAATGAGCAGTTCTTC
NA	TRBJ2-5	TRBV18	NA	CASSPIVGETQYF	TGTGCCAGCTCACCGATCGTAGGGGAGACCCAGTACTTC
TRBD1	TRBJ1-1	TRBV7-3	NA	CASSLPGQGTEAFF	TGTGCCAGCAGCCTCCCCGGACAGGGCACTGAAGCTTTCTTT
NA	TRBJ1-2	TRBV30	NA	CAWSAPPGGGYTF	TGTGCCTGGAGTGCCCCCCCCGGGGGTGGCTACACCTTC
NA	TRBJ2-1	TRBV7-3	NA	CASSQWGGGQSSYNEQFF	TGTGCCAGCAGCCAATGGGGCGGGGGACAGAGCTCCTACAATGAGCAGTTCTTC
TRBD2	TRBJ2-7	TRBV18	NA	CASSPRAGDSEQYF	TGTGCCAGCTCACCAAGAGCGGGAGATTCCGAGCAGTACTTC
NA	TRBJ1-6	TRBV21-1	once	CASSDFRDRGPDVHSPLHF	TGTGCCAGCAGCGATTTCCGGGACAGGGGGCCGGACGTTCATTCACCCCTCCACTTT
NA	TRBJ2-2	TRBV9	NA	CASSALLGAGTGELFF	TGTGCCAGCAGCGCGCTATTGGGTGCGGGCACCGGGGAGCTGTTTTTT
TRBD2	TRBJ2-3	TRBV6-2/TRBV6-3	NA	CASSIWTSGGANTQYF	TGTGCCAGCAGTATTTGGACTAGCGGAGGGGCAAATACGCAGTATTTT
NA	TRBJ1-6	TRBV10-3	NA	CAISEQQVDNSPLHF	TGTGCCATCAGTGAGCAACAGGTTGATAATTCACCCCTCCACTTT
NA	TRBJ2-1	TRBV28	NA	CASSRKYTEQFF	TGTGCCAGCAGTAGGAAGTACACTGAGCAGTTCTTC
NA	TRBJ1-5	TRBV7-2	few	CASSLALVQGPQHF	TGTGCCAGCAGCTTAGCGCTGGTACAAGGGCCCCAGCATTTT
TRBD2	TRBJ2-5	TRBV27	NA	CASTPPAGGWGETQYF	TGTGCCAGCACCCCCCCGGCGGGAGGGTGGGGAGAGACCCAGTACTTC
NA	TRBJ2-3	TRBV19	once	CASKDRSFTQDTQYF	TGTGCCAGTAAAGACAGATCATTTACACAAGATACGCAGTATTTT